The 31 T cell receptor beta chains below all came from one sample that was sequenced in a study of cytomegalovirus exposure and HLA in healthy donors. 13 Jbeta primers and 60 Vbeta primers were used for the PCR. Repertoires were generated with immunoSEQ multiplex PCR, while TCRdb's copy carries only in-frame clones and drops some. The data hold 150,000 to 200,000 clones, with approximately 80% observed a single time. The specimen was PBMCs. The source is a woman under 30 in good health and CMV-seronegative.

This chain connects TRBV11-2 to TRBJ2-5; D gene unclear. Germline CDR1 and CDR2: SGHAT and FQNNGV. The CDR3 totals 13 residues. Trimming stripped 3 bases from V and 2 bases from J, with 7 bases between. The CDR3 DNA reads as TGTGCCAGCAGCTTCCCCGCGCAAGAGACCCAGTACTTC. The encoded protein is CASSFPAQETQYF. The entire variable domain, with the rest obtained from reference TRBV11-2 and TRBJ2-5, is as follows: EAGVAQSPRYKIIEKRQSVAFWCNPISGHATLYWYQQILGQGPKLLIQFQNNGVVDDSQLPKDRFSAERLKGVDSTLKIQPAKLEDSAVYLCASSFPAQETQYFGPGTRLLVL.

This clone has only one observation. The CDR3 DNA reads as TGCGCCAGCGGTTGGGACAGGGGGCCCTCCTACGAGCAGTACTTC. Translation: CASGWDRGPSYEQYF. The chain couples TRBV5-1 to TRBJ2-7, with TRBD1 identical over 12 bases. Germline V gene data show CDR1 as SGHRS and CDR2 as YFSETQ. Germline trimming cut 7 bases from V and 0 bases from J; bases unmatched to any gene: 5. This CDR3 comprises 15 residues.

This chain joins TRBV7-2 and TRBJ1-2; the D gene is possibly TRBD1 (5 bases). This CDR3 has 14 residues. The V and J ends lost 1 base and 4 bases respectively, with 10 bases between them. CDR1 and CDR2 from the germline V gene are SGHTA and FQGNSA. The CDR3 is CASSLVRDTYGYTF. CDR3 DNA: TGTGCCAGCAGCTTAGTCAGGGATACCTATGGCTACACCTTC. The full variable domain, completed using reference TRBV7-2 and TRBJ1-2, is GAGVSQSPSNKVTEKGKDVELRCDPISGHTALYWYRQSLGQGLEFLIYFQGNSAPDKSGLPSDRFSAERTGGSVSTLTIQRTQQEDSAVYLCASSLVRDTYGYTFGSGTRLTVV.

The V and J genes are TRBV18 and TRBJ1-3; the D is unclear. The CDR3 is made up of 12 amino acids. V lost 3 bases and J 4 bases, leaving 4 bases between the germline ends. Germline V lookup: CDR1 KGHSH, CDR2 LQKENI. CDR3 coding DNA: TGTGCCAGCTCACCGACAGGAAACACCATATATTTT. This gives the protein CASSPTGNTIYF.

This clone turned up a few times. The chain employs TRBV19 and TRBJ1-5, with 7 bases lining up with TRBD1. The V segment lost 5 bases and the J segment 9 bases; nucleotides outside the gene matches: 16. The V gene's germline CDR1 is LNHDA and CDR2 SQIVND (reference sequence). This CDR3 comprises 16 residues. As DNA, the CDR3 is TGTGCCAGTAGTTTCCGAGGGGGCAGCCTGGGCCGGCCCCAGCATTTT. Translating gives CASSFRGGSLGRPQHF.

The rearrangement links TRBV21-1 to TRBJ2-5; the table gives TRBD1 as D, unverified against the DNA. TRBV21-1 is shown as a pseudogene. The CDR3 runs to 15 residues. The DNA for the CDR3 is TGTGCCAGCACCCCCCCGGGACAGCCCCAAGAGACCCAGTACTTC. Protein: CASTPPGQPQETQYF.

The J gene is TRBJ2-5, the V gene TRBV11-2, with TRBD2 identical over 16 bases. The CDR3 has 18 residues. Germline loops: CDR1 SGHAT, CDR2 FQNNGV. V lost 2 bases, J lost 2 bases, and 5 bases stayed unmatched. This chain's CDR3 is CASSLWGTSGGVQETQYF. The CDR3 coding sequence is TGTGCCAGCAGCTTATGGGGGACTAGCGGGGGGGTACAAGAGACCCAGTACTTC.

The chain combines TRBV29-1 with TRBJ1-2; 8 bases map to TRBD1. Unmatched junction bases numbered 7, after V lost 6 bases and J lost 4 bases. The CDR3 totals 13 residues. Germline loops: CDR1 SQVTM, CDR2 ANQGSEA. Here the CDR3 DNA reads TGCAGCGTCTCGACAGGGGTTGGCTATGGCTACACCTTC. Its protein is CSVSTGVGYGYTF.

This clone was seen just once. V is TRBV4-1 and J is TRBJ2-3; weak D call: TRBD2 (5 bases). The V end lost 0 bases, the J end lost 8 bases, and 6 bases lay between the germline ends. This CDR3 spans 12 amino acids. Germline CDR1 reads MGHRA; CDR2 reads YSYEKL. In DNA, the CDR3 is TGCGCCAGCAGCCAAGATGGAGGTACGCAGTATTTT. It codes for CASSQDGGTQYF.

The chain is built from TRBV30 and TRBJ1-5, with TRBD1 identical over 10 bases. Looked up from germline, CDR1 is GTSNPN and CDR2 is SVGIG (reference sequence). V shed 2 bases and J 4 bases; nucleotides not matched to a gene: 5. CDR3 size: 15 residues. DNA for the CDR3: TGTGCCTGGAGTCGGGACAGGGGTGGAAATCAGCCCCAGCATTTT. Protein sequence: CAWSRDRGGNQPQHF.

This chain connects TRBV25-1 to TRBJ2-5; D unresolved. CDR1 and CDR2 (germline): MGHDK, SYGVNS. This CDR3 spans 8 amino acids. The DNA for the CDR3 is TGTTCACAAGAGACCCAGTACTTC. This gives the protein CSQETQYF.

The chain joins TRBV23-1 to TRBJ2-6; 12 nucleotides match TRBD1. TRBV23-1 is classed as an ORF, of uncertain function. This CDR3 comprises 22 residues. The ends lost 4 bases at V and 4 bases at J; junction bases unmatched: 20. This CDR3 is CASSRSGRGTGGLFIGANVLTF. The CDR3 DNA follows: TGCGCCAGCAGTCGTTCCGGCCGCGGGACAGGGGGCCTTTTTATAGGGGCCAACGTCCTGACTTTC.

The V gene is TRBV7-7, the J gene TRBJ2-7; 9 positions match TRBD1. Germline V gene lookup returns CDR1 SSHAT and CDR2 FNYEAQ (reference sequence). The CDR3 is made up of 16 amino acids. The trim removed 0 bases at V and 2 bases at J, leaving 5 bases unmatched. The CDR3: CASSLADRGGPYEQYF. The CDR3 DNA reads TGTGCCAGCAGCTTAGCCGACAGGGGGGGACCCTACGAGCAGTACTTC.

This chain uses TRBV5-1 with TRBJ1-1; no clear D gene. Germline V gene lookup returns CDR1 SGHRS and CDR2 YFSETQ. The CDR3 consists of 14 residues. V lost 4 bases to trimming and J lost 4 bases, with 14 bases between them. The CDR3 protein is CASSLRNQVTEAFF. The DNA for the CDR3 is TGCGCCAGCAGCCTTCGTAATCAGGTCACTGAAGCTTTCTTT. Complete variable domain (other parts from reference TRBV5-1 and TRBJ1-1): KAGVTQTPRYLIKTRGQQVTLSCSPISGHRSVSWYQQTPGQGLQFLFEYFSETQRNKGNFPGRFSGRQFSNSRSEMNVSTLELGDSALYLCASSLRNQVTEAFFGQGTRLTVV.

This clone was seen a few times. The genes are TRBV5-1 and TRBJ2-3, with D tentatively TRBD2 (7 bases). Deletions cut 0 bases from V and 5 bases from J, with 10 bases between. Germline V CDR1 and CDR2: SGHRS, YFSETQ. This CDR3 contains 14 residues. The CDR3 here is CASSLDREGDTQYF. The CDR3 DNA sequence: TGCGCCAGCAGCTTGGACAGGGAGGGAGATACGCAGTATTTT.

The CDR3 sequence: CASSIDRANTEAFF. CDR3 sequence (DNA): TGTGCCAGCAGCATAGACAGGGCGAACACTGAAGCTTTCTTT. The V gene is TRBV6-5, the J gene TRBJ1-1; 7 nucleotides line up with TRBD1. Germline V gene lookup returns CDR1 MNHEY and CDR2 SVGAGI. After removal of 6 bases from V and 1 base from J, the junction contained 5 bases not matched to a gene. This CDR3 is built from 14 residues.

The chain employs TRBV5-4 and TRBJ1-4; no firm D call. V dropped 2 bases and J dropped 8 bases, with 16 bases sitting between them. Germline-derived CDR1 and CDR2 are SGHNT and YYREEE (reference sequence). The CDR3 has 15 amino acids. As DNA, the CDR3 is TGTGCCAGCAGCTTCCGGACCCGAAGGAGGGAAAAACTGTTTTTT. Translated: CASSFRTRRREKLFF.

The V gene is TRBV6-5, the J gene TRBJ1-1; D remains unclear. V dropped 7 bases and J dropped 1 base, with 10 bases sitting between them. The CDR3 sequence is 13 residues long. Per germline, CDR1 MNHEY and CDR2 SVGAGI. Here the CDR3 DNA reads TGTGCCAGCACCGCTACAGAGAACACTGAAGCTTTCTTT. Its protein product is CASTATENTEAFF.

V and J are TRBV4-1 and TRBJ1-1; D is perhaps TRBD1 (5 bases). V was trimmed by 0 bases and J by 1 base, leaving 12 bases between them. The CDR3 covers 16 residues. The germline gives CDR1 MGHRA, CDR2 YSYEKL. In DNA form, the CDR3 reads TGCGCCAGCAGCCAAGATTCTCTGGGGCAGAACACTGAAGCTTTCTTT. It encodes CASSQDSLGQNTEAFF.

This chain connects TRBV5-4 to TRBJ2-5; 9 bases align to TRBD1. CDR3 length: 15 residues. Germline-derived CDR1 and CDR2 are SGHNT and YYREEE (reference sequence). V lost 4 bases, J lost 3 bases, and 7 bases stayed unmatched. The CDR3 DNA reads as TGTGCCAGCAGCCCTAGTCGGACAGGGGAAGAGACCCAGTACTTC. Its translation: CASSPSRTGEETQYF.

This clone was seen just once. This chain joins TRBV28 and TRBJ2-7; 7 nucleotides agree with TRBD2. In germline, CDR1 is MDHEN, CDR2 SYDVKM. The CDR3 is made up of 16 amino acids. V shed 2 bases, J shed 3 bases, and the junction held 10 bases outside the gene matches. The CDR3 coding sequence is TGTGCCAGCAGTTTAATCTTCGGGACTACCAACTACGAGCAGTACTTC. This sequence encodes CASSLIFGTTNYEQYF.

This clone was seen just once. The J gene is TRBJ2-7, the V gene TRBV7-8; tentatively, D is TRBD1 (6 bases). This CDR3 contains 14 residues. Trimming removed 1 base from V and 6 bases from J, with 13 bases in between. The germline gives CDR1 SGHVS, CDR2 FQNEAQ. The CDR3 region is CASSLVDRVGEQYF. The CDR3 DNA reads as TGTGCCAGCAGCTTAGTGGACAGAGTAGGCGAGCAGTACTTC.

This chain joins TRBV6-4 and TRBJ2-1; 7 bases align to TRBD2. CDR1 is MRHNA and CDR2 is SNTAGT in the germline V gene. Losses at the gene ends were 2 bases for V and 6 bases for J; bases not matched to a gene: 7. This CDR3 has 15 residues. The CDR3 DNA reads TGTGCCAGCAGTGACGGGGCGGGGGATTTCAATGAGCAGTTCTTC. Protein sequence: CASSDGAGDFNEQFF.

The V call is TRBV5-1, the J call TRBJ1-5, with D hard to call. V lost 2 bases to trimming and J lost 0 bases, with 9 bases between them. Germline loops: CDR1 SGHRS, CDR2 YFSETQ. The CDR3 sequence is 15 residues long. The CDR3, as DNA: TGCGCCAGCAGCTTAACGGGTGATAGCAATCAGCCCCAGCATTTT. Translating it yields CASSLTGDSNQPQHF.

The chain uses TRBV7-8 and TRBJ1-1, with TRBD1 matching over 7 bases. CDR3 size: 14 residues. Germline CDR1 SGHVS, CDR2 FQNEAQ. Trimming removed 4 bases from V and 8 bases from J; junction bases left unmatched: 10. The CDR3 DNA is TGTGCCAGCAGCTCCCCCCTAGACAGGGACGAAGCTTTCTTT. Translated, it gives CASSSPLDRDEAFF.

CDR3 in DNA: TGTGCCAGCAGCCAACTCCGGGAGCAGTACTTC. Its protein product is CASSQLREQYF. The chain uses TRBV14 and TRBJ2-7; D call uncertain. The V gene lost 2 bases and the J gene lost 7 bases, with 6 bases spanning the gap. This CDR3 comprises 11 residues. Looked up from germline, CDR1 is SGHDN and CDR2 is FVKESK. Full variable domain (missing parts from reference TRBV14 and TRBJ2-7): EAGVTQFPSHSVIEKGQTVTLRCDPISGHDNLYWYRRVMGKEIKFLLHFVKESKQDESGMPNNRFLAERTGGTYSTLKVQPAELEDSGVYFCASSQLREQYFGPGTRLTVT.

For the CDR3, the DNA is TGTGCCATCAGTGATGGGGACAGGGGGTGGGACACTGAAGCTTTCTTT. It codes for CAISDGDRGWDTEAFF. V usage is TRBV10-3 and J usage is TRBJ1-1; 11 positions match TRBD1. The V gene's germline CDR1 is ENHRY and CDR2 SYGVKD. The CDR3 totals 16 residues. The J segment lost 3 bases and the V segment lost 3 bases, leaving 6 bases of the junction unmatched.

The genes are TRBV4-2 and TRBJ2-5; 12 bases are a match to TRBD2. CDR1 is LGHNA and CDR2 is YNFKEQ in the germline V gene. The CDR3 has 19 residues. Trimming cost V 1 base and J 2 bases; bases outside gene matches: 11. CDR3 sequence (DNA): TGTGCCAGCAGCCAAGCCGATGGGCTAGCGGGGGGGGGACAAGAGACCCAGTACTTC. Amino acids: CASSQADGLAGGGQETQYF.

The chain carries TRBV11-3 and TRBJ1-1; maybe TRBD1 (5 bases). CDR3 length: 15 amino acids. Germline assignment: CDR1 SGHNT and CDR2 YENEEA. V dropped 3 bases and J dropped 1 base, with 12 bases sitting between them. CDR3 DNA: TGTGCCAGCAGCTTCGCTAGGGGCGAGAACACTGAAGCTTTCTTT. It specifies CASSFARGENTEAFF.

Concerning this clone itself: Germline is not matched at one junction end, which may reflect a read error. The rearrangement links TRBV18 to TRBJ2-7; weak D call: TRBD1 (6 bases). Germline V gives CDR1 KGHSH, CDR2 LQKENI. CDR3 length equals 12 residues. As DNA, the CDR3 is TGTGCCAGCTCACCCGACAGGTACGAGCGGTACTTC. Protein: CASSPDRYERYF.

The CDR3 nucleotides are TGTGCCACCAGAAAGGGGGACAGAAACTATGGCTACACCTTC. It translates to CATRKGDRNYGYTF. This rearrangement joins TRBV15 to TRBJ1-2; 7 bases map to TRBD1. The length of the CDR3 is 14 residues. Germline V gene data show CDR1 as LNHNV and CDR2 as YYDKDF (reference sequence). The V and J ends lost 6 bases and 2 bases, in that order; junction bases with no gene match: 6.